This T cell receptor beta chain was obtained from a study of blood T cell repertoires in COVID-19. Turning to the study itself: PBMCs, B-cell-depleted T cells, or T cells provided the cDNA or gDNA that made up the material.

Trimming shortened V by 5 bases and J by 1 base, and 14 bases separated the two germline ends. The length of the CDR3 is 15 residues. The V gene's germline CDR1 is SGHRS and CDR2 YFSETQ. As handled by the study authors: How many nucleated cells were present was estimated from reference gene primer amplification. Some clones are missing from TCRdb's copy, which holds only in-frame ones; the method was immunoSEQ multiplex PCR. That table gives V, J and clone size, and the DNA gave D and trimming. This repertoire shows 78,000 or so clones, about four fifths found once; its top ten account for around 9%.

The receptor was isolated from a human donor in a cohort sampled during active COVID-19. The gene calls are TRBV5-1 and TRBJ2-3; a possible D gene is TRBD2 (7 bases). The sequencing sample was made of peripheral blood. CDR3 region: CASSLGEGGTDTQYF. As DNA, the CDR3 is TGCGCCAGCAGTTTAGGGGAGGGGGGCACAGATACGCAGTATTTT.